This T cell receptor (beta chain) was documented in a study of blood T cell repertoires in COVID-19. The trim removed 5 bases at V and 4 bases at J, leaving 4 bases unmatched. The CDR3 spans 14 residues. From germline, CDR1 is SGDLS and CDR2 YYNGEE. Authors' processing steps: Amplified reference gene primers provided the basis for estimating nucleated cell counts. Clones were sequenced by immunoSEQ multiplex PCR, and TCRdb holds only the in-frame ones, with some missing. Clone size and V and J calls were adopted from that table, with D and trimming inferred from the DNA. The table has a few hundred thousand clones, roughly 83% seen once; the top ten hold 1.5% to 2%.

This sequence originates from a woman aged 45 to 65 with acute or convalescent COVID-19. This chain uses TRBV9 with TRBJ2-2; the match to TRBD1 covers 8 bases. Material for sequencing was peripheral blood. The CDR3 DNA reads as TGTGCCAGCAGAACAGGGGGAGGCACCGGGGAGCTGTTTTTT. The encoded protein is CASRTGGGTGELFF.